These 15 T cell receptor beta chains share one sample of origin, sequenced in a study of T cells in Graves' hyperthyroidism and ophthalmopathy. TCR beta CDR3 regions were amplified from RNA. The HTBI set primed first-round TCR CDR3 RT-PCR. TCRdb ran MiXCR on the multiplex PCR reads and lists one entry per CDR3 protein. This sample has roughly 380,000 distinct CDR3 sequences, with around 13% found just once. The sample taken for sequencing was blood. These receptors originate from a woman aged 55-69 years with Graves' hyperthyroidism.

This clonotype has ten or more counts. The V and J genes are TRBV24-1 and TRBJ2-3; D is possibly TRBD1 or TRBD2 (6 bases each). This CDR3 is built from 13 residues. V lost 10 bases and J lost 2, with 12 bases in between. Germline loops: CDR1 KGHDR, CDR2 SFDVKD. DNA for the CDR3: TGTGCCACGGGGCGGGACAACACAGATACGCAGTATTTT. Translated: CATGRDNTDTQYF.

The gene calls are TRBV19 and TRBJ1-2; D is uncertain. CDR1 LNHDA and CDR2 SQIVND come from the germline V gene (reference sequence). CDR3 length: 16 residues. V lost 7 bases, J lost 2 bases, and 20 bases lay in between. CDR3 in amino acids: CASKDYGVQTNYGYTF. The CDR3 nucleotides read TGTGCCAGTAAAGATTATGGGGTACAGACGAACTATGGCTACACCTTC.

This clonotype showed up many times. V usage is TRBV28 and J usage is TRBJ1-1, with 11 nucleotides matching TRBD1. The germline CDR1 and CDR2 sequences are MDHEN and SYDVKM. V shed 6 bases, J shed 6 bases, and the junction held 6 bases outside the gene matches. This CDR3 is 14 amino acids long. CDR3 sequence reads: CASRRTGGLAEAFF. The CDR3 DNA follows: TGTGCCAGCAGACGGACAGGGGGCCTTGCTGAAGCTTTCTTT.

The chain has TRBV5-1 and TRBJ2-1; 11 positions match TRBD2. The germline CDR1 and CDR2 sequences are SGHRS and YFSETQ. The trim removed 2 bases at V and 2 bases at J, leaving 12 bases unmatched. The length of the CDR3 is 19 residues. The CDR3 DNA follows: TGCGCCAGCAGCTTACTACGCTTGACTAGCGGGATTCCCTACAATGAGCAGTTCTTC. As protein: CASSLLRLTSGIPYNEQFF.

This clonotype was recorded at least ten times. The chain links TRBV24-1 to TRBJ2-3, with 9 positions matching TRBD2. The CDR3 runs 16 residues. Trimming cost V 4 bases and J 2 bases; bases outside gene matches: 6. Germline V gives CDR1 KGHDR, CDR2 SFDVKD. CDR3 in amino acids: CATSDASGIITDTQYF. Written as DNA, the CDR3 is TGTGCCACCAGTGACGCTAGCGGGATAATCACAGATACGCAGTATTTT.

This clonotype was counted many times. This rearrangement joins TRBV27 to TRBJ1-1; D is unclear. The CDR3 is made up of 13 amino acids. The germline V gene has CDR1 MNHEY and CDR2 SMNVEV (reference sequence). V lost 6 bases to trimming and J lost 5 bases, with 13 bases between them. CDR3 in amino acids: CASRDLLRTEAFF. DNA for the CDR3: TGTGCCAGCAGGGACCTCCTGAGAACTGAAGCTTTCTTT.

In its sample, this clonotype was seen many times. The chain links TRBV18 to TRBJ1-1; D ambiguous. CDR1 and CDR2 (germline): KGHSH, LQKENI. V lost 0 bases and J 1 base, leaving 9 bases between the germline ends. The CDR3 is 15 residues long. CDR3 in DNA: TGTGCCAGCTCACCACCGTACAGTTCGAACACTGAAGCTTTCTTT. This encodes CASSPPYSSNTEAFF.

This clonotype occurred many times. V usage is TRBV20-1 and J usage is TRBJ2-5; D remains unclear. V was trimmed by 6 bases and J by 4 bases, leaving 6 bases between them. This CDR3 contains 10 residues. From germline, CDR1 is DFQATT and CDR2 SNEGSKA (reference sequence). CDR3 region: CSARRETQYF. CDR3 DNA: TGCAGTGCCCGTCGAGAGACCCAGTACTTC.

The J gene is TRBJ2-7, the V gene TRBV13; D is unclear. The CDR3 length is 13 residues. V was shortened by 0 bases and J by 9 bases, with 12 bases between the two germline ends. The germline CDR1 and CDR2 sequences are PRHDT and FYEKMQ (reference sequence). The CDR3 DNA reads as TGTGCCAGCAGCTTAGGTCGGGTGTCGGCGCAGTACTTC. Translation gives CASSLGRVSAQYF.

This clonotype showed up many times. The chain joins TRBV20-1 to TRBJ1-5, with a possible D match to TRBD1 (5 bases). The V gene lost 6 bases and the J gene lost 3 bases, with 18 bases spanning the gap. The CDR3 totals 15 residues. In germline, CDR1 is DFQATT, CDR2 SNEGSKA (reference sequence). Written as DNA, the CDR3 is TGCAGTGCCGCTCGGGGGACGGGGGACAATCAGCCCCAGCATTTT. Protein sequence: CSAARGTGDNQPQHF.

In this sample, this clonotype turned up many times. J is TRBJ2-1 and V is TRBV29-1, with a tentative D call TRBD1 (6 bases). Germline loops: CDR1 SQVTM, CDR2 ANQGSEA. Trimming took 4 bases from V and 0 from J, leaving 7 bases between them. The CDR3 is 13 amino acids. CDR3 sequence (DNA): TGCAGCGTTGTGGACAGCTCCTACAATGAGCAGTTCTTC. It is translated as CSVVDSSYNEQFF.

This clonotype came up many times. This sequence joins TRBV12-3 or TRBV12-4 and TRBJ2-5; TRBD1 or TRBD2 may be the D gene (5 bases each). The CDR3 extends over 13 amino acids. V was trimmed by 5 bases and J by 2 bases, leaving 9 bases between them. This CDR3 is CASSTGRQETQYF. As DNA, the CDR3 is TGTGCCAGCAGTACGGGACGACAAGAGACCCAGTACTTC.

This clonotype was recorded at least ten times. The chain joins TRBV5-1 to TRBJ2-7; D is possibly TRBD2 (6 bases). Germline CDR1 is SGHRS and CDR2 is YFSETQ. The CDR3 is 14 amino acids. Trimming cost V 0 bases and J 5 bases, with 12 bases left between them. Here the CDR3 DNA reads TGCGCCAGCAGCTTGGGCGGAGGGTCTGACGAGCAGTACTTC. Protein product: CASSLGGGSDEQYF.

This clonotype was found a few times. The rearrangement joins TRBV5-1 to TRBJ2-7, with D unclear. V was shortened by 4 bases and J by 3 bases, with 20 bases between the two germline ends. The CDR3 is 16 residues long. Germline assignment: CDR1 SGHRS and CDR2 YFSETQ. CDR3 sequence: CASSHSPTAIYYEQYF. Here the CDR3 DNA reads TGCGCCAGCAGCCACTCACCAACGGCCATCTACTACGAGCAGTACTTC. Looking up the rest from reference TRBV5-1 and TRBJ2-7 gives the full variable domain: KAGVTQTPRYLIKTRGQQVTLSCSPISGHRSVSWYQQTPGQGLQFLFEYFSETQRNKGNFPGRFSGRQFSNSRSEMNVSTLELGDSALYLCASSHSPTAIYYEQYFGPGTRLTVT.

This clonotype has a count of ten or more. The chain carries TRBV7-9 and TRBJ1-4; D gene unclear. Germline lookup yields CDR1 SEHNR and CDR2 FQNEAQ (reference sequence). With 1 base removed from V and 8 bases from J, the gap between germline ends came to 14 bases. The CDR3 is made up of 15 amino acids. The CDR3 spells CASSLGIVAGEKLFF. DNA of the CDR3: TGTGCCAGCAGCTTAGGTATCGTCGCTGGGGAAAAACTGTTTTTT.